Below are 5 T cell receptor beta chains sequenced from a single sample in a study of T cell changes during pregnancy in multiple sclerosis. Sequencing was performed with immunoSEQ multiplex PCR; in TCRdb, only in-frame clones are kept and a portion is missing. The sample consists of 70,000 to 95,000 clones, about 94% of them appearing once. This specimen was peripheral blood, taken in the third trimester of pregnancy. These receptors were collected from a female donor with multiple sclerosis, enrolled in a pregnancy study.

This sequence joins TRBV30 and TRBJ1-2; D uncertain. This CDR3 comprises 14 residues. Trimming stripped 1 base from V and 7 bases from J, with 16 bases between. Germline V CDR1 and CDR2: GTSNPN, SVGIG (reference sequence). The CDR3 reads CAWSAGLTGSGYTF. As DNA, the CDR3 is TGTGCCTGGAGTGCAGGACTGACTGGCAGTGGCTACACCTTC. Drawing the rest from reference TRBV30 and TRBJ1-2, the complete variable domain is SQTIHQWPATLVQPVGSPLSLECTVEGTSNPNLYWYRQAAGRGLQLLFYSVGIGQISSEVPQNLSASRPQDRQFILSSKKLLLSDSGFYLCAWSAGLTGSGYTFGSGTRLTVV.

The chain links TRBV5-4 to TRBJ2-1; TRBD1 matches 9 bases. CDR1 is SGHNT, CDR2 YYREEE, per germline (reference sequence). This CDR3 has 16 residues. J was trimmed by 7 bases and V by 0 bases; bases with no gene match: 8. The CDR3 DNA reads as TGTGCCAGCAGCTTGGCCCCGGGACAGGGAAAGAATGAGCAGTTCTTC. Protein product: CASSLAPGQGKNEQFF.

V and J are TRBV6-4 and TRBJ2-2; 10 positions match TRBD2. Germline loops: CDR1 MRHNA, CDR2 SNTAGT. The CDR3 loop spans 15 amino acids. After removal of 6 bases from V and 4 bases from J, the junction contained 5 bases not matched to a gene. CDR3 sequence reads: CASSPLAGATGELFF. CDR3 coding DNA: TGTGCCAGCAGCCCGCTAGCGGGAGCCACCGGGGAGCTGTTTTTT.

The rearrangement links TRBV7-2 to TRBJ2-2, with a tentative D call TRBD2 (5 bases). This CDR3 has 13 amino acids. Germline values: CDR1 SGHTA, CDR2 FQGNSA. The ends were cut back, 3 bases at V and 6 bases at J, with 8 bases in the middle. The CDR3 region has the DNA TGTGCCAGCAGCTTCACTAGATCCGGGGAGCTGTTTTTT. This encodes CASSFTRSGELFF.

The chain employs TRBV25-1 and TRBJ2-7; 9 bases align to TRBD1. From germline, CDR1 is MGHDK and CDR2 SYGVNS. J gave up 2 bases and V 4 bases, and 3 bases lay outside the gene matches. This CDR3 has 14 amino acids. In nucleotides, the CDR3 is TGTGCCAGCAGTGTAACAGGGGGCCCCTACGAGCAGTACTTC. It encodes CASSVTGGPYEQYF.